The sample holds a few counts of the clone carrying this T cell receptor beta chain. The record originates from a study of early T cells in non-severe SARS-CoV-2 infection. Looking at the study overall: Sequencing of bulk RNA from unsorted whole blood was done, without chain pairing.

Each single cDNA molecule received a unique molecular identifier. TCRdb ran MiXCR on the 5' RACE reads and lists one entry per CDR3 protein. This table holds some 50,000 distinct CDR3 sequences, under 9% found once. V was pared by 2 bases and J by 2 bases, with 5 bases of the junction left unmatched. The CDR3 extends over 16 amino acids. Per germline, CDR1 SGHTA and CDR2 FQGTGA. The clonotype originates from an adult who was a healthcare worker with PCR-confirmed SARS-CoV-2 infection or an uninfected control (not recorded which). Sequencing was performed on whole blood, taken at baseline. The chain recombines TRBV7-3 with TRBJ2-2; TRBD2 matches at 7 bases. CDR3: CASSLVGGSNTGELFF. CDR3 in DNA: TGTGCCAGCAGCTTAGTCGGGGGGTCAAACACCGGGGAGCTGTTTTTT.